Listed below are T cell receptor beta chains from one sample, sequenced in a study of shared clonotypes between healthy human individuals. Clones were read by immunoSEQ multiplex PCR, and TCRdb kept only the in-frame ones, dropping some. The sample includes 2 million to 3 million clones, 90% to 95% seen only once; the top ten take 0.36%. The sequenced sample consisted of naive CD4+ T cells from PBMCs. These receptor sequences come from a man in his late teens or twenties in good health. Some clones in this sample may be carry-over from other donors' samples. The CDR3 runs from the conserved cysteine through the conserved F or W. D genes are given only for firm matches. Clone size appears in some rows only: once, few, many, or a class for an expanded clone.

D gene	clone size	V gene	J gene	CDR3 protein	CDR3 DNA
-	-	TRBV28	TRBJ1-5	CASSLISQPQHF	TGTGCCAGCAGTTTAATATCTCAGCCCCAGCATTTT
TRBD1	-	TRBV19	TRBJ1-2	CASRIDRGSGGYTF	TGTGCCAGTAGGATAGACAGGGGAAGCGGGGGCTACACCTTC
-	once	TRBV6-1	TRBJ1-5	CASSESGRDHQPQHF	TGTGCCAGCAGTGAAAGCGGCAGGGATCATCAGCCCCAGCATTTT
-	-	TRBV18	TRBJ2-3	CASSPTGLFTDTQYF	TGTGCCAGCTCACCAACGGGGCTGTTCACAGATACGCAGTATTTT
TRBD1	-	TRBV7-2	TRBJ1-1	CASSLRQGGPEAFF	TGTGCCAGCAGCTTACGTCAGGGGGGCCCTGAAGCTTTCTTT
-	once	TRBV29-1	TRBJ2-1	CSALTYPSRNEQFF	TGCAGCGCTCTAACGTATCCCAGTCGCAATGAGCAGTTCTTC
-	-	TRBV11-3	TRBJ2-2	CASSLGTGELFF	TGTGCCAGCAGCTTGGGGACCGGGGAGCTGTTTTTT
-	-	TRBV29-1	TRBJ2-2	CSVEQLNTGELFF	TGCAGCGTTGAACAGCTTAACACCGGGGAGCTGTTTTTT
-	few	TRBV6-6	TRBJ1-5	CASSWGDQPQHF	TGTGCCAGCAGTTGGGGGGATCAGCCCCAGCATTTT
-	-	TRBV6-1	TRBJ1-1	CASSEVRAAEAFF	TGTGCCAGCAGTGAGGTAAGGGCGGCTGAAGCTTTCTTT